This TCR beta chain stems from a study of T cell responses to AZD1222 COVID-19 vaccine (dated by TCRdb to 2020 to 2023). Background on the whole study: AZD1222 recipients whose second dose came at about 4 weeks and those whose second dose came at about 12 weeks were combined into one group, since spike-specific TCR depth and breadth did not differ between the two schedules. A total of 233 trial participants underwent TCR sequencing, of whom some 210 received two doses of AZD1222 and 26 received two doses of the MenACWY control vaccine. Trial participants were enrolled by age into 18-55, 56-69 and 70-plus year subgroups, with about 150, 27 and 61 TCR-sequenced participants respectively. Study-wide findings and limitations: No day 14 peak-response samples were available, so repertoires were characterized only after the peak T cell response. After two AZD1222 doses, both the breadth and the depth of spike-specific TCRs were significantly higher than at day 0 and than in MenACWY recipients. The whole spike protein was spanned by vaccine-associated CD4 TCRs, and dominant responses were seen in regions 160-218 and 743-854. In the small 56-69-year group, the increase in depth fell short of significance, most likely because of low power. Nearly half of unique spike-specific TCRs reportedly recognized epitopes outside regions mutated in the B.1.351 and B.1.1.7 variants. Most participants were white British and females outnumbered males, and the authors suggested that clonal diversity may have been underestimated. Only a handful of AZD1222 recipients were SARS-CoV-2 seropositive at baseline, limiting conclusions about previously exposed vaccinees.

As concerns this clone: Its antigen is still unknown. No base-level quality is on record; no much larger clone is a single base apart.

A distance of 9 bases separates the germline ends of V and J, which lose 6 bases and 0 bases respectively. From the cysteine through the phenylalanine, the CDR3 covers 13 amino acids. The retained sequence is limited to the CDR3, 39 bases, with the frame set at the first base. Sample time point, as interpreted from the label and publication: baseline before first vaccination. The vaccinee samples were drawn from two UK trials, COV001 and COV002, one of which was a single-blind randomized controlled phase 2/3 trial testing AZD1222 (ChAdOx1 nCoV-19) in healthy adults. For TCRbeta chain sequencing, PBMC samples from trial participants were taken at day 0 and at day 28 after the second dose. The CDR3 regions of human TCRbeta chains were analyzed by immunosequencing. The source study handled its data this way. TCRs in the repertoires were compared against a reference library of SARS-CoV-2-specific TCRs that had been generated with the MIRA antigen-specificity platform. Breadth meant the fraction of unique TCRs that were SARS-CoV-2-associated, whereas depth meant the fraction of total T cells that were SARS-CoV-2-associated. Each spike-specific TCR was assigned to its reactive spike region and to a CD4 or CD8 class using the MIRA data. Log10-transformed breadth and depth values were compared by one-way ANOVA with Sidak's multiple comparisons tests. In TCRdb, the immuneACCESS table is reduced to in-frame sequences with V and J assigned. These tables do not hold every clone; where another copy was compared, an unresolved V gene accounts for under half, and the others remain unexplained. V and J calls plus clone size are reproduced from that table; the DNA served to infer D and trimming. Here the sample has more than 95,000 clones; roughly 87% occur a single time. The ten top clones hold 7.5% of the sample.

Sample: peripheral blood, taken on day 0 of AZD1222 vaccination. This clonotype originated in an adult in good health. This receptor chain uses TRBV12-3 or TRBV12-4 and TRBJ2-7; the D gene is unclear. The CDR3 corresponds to CASSPDISYEQYF. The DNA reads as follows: TGTGCCAGCAGCCCAGACATCTCCTACGAGCAGTACTTC.